Below, 7 T cell receptor beta chains from the same sample are listed, as sequenced in a study of regulatory T cells in long-lasting Graves disease. Building of the TCR beta libraries involved iRepertoire HTBI primers and Arm-PCR of CDR3 regions. Each CDR3 protein is one row after TCRdb ran MiXCR on the multiplex PCR reads. This sample has 400,000 to 500,000 distinct CDR3 sequences; approximately 22% occur once, and the top ten carry roughly 13%. Time point described: persistent/refractory GD, antithyroid drugs over 5 years with positive TRAb. The authors made the TCR library using RNA they extracted from PBMCs. The material was peripheral blood mononuclear cells (PBMCs), obtained when the disease was refractory, from a patient treated with antithyroid drugs. All receptors derive from a female donor with Graves disease.

This clonotype appeared many times. CDR3 in amino acids: CASSLDGGRETQYF. DNA for the CDR3: TGTGCCAGCAGCTTAGATGGCGGGAGAGAGACCCAGTACTTC. The J gene is TRBJ2-5, the V gene TRBV11-2; TRBD2 matches at 7 bases. Germline trimming cut 0 bases from V and 4 bases from J; bases unmatched to any gene: 2. Looked up from germline, CDR1 is SGHAT and CDR2 is FQNNGV. The CDR3 sequence is 14 residues long.

This clonotype was seen repeatedly, ten times or more. CDR3 amino acids: CASSLGQGADIQYF. CDR3 bases: TGTGCCAGCAGTTTAGGGCAGGGGGCGGACATTCAGTACTTC. The genes are TRBV12-3 or TRBV12-4 and TRBJ2-4, with 8 bases that match TRBD1. The CDR3 extends over 14 amino acids. J gave up 8 bases and V 1 base, and 4 bases lay outside the gene matches.

With respect to this clonotype: A single base separates this from a much larger clone, so it may be a read error. The rearrangement joins TRBV11-2 to TRBJ2-7; D is perhaps TRBD2 (7 bases). The V gene lost 0 bases and the J gene lost 7 bases, with 10 bases spanning the gap. Germline V gene lookup returns CDR1 SGHAT and CDR2 FQNNGV. The CDR3 is 13 residues long. In nucleotides, the CDR3 is TGTGCCAGCAGCTTAGAACGGGGGGCGGAGCAGTACTTC. Translated, it gives CASSLERGAEQYF.

This clonotype was observed a handful of times. The chain uses TRBV12-3 or TRBV12-4 and TRBJ1-5; no definite D call. CDR3 length equals 12 residues. The germline V and J ends were trimmed by 7 bases and 5 bases, with 9 bases remaining between them. CDR3 sequence reads: CASTDGDQPQHF. In DNA form, the CDR3 reads TGTGCCAGCACTGATGGGGATCAGCCCCAGCATTTT.

This clonotype came up many times. The V call is TRBV24-1, the J call TRBJ1-5, with no clear D. The germline V gene has CDR1 KGHDR and CDR2 SFDVKD. V was shortened by 4 bases and J by 3 bases, with 6 bases between the two germline ends. The CDR3 covers 13 residues. DNA of the CDR3: TGTGCCACCAGTGACACAGCCAATCAGCCCCAGCATTTT. Amino acids: CATSDTANQPQHF.

In this sample, this clonotype turned up many times. The J gene is TRBJ1-5, the V gene TRBV20-1; 7 positions match TRBD1. CDR3 size: 13 residues. Looked up from germline, CDR1 is DFQATT and CDR2 is SNEGSKA (reference sequence). The V and J ends lost 6 bases and 7 bases, in that order; junction bases with no gene match: 9. CDR3 loop: CSASQGGEQPQHF. CDR3 sequence (DNA): TGCAGTGCCTCCCAGGGGGGGGAACAGCCCCAGCATTTT.

This clonotype was seen a handful of times. The rearrangement links TRBV19 to TRBJ2-7, with D possibly matching TRBD1 (6 bases). This CDR3 has 15 residues. Trimming pared 3 bases from V and 4 bases from J, leaving 16 bases between. Germline values: CDR1 LNHDA, CDR2 SQIVND (reference sequence). CDR3 nucleotide sequence: TGTGCCAGTAGTATTGGACACTCAGGGGCATACGAGCAGTACTTC. This sequence encodes CASSIGHSGAYEQYF. Together with reference TRBV19 and TRBJ2-7, the CDR3 gives the full variable domain: DGGITQSPKYLFRKEGQNVTLSCEQNLNHDAMYWYRQDPGQGLRLIYYSQIVNDFQKGDIAEGYSVSREKKESFPLTVTSAQKNPTAFYLCASSIGHSGAYEQYFGPGTRLTVT.